This record concerns one T cell receptor (beta chain) sequence. Per the study methods: Reference gene primer amplification yielded estimated nucleated cell counts. Generated by immunoSEQ multiplex PCR, the TCRdb table keeps only in-frame clones and is missing some. V, J and clone size were drawn from that table, and D and trimming were deduced from the DNA. The sample shows 150,000 or so clones, roughly 88% of them seen only once. This entry is derived from a study of blood T cell repertoires in COVID-19. About the research overall: There were acute and convalescent COVID-19 samples, and they came from the United States, Italy and Spain. T cells, B-cell-depleted T cells, or PBMCs supplied cDNA or gDNA.

The CDR3 consists of 15 residues. Germline assignment: CDR1 LNHDA and CDR2 SQIVND (reference sequence). With V trimmed by 6 bases and J by 2 bases, 3 bases remained unmatched. This receptor was identified in a man aged 60 to 69 who had recovered from COVID-19. The rearrangement links TRBV19 to TRBJ2-6, with 8 bases lining up with TRBD1. What was sequenced was peripheral blood. The CDR3 region is CASREQGAGANVLTF. The CDR3 DNA is TGTGCCAGTAGGGAACAGGGGGCTGGGGCCAACGTCCTGACTTTC.